This T cell receptor (beta chain) was identified during a study of T-cell memory formation after mild COVID-19. Looking at the study overall: In these data, TCR clusters were largely donor specific.

In regard to this clonotype: Its antigen remains unidentified.

Trimming took 4 bases from V and 1 from J, leaving 11 bases between them. CDR1 is SGHVS, CDR2 FQNEAQ, per germline. There are 14 residues in the CDR3. Findings and limits, study-wide: There was no confirmation that second-wave clones peaking on day 37 were SARS-CoV-2 specific.

Constant-segment primers and 5'RACE yielded cDNA libraries for TCR alpha and TCR beta, each carrying sample barcodes and UMIs. TCRdb analysed the 5' RACE reads with MiXCR anew, one entry per CDR3 protein. The top ten hold roughly 27% of the sample, which has roughly 110,000 distinct CDR3 sequences, around 12% seen once. The sample consisted of PBMCs or a T cell subset sorted from them (not recorded which). The TCR sequence derives from an adult woman who had mild COVID-19 (a few samples of this study predate the infection). Cell type and time point are not known. The chain combines TRBV7-8 with TRBJ2-7; D uncertain. CDR3 in amino acids: CASSSTIWSYEQYF. The CDR3 DNA reads TGTGCCAGCAGCTCGACAATCTGGTCCTACGAGCAGTACTTC.